This T cell receptor (beta chain) was profiled in a study of T cell responses to AZD1222 COVID-19 vaccine. The wider study: Second doses that came at about 4 or about 12 weeks were put together. Study results and caveats: The donors showed a predominance of white British ancestry and of females, with possible underestimation of clonal diversity. Elevations in Spike-specific TCR breadth and depth followed administration of two AZD1222 doses.

As for this clone: Its antigen is still unknown.

TCRdb keeps only in-frame clones here, not all; method: immunoSEQ multiplex PCR. The sample includes about 130,000 clones, roughly 93% of them seen just once. The CDR3 has 16 amino acids. The gene calls are TRBV21-1 and TRBJ1-2; the tabulated D call, TRBD1, remains unverified against the DNA. TRBV21-1 has pseudogene status. The sample was peripheral blood, taken on day 0 of AZD1222 vaccination. The TCR comes from an adult in good health. CDR3 sequence: CASSNVRNRINYGYTF. In DNA form, the CDR3 reads TGTGCCAGCAGCAACGTCAGAAACCGTATAAACTATGGCTACACCTTC.